This entry lists 17 T cell receptor beta chains sequenced from one sample in a study of blood T cell repertoires in COVID-19. The table came from immunoSEQ multiplex PCR; TCRdb's copy has only in-frame clones and leaves some out. The sample includes 290,000 or so clones, 82% of them seen just once. What was sequenced was PBMCs or T cells enriched from blood (not recorded which). Every receptor here comes from a man aged 35 to 55 who had been exposed to COVID-19.

V and J are TRBV24-1 and TRBJ2-5; D is ambiguous. V was pared by 5 bases and J by 3 bases, with 9 bases between. The germline V gene has CDR1 KGHDR and CDR2 SFDVKD. This CDR3 is 13 amino acids long. The CDR3 DNA sequence: TGTGCCACCAGTGTGGGTACAGAAGAGACCCAGTACTTC. Translating it yields CATSVGTEETQYF.

V gene TRBV15 combines with J gene TRBJ2-6; D remains unclear. Germline lookup yields CDR1 LNHNV and CDR2 YYDKDF (reference sequence). V was cut by 1 base and J by 0 bases, with 10 bases left in between. This CDR3 comprises 17 residues. The CDR3 loop is CATSRASRFSGANVLTF. The CDR3 nucleotides are TGTGCCACCAGCAGAGCTAGTCGATTCTCTGGGGCCAACGTCCTGACTTTC.

This clone was seen only once. The rearrangement uses TRBV7-6 and TRBJ1-2, with D perhaps matching TRBD1 (5 bases). Germline lookup yields CDR1 SGHVS and CDR2 FNYEAQ. CDR3 length: 15 residues. Trimming took 1 base from V and 8 from J, leaving 17 bases between them. The CDR3 nucleotides read TGTGCCAGCAGCTTAGGATCAGGGACCGGGGGAGGCTACACCTTC. It encodes CASSLGSGTGGGYTF.

This chain connects TRBV5-4 to TRBJ2-7; 9 bases agree with TRBD1. Germline V gives CDR1 SGHNT, CDR2 YYREEE (reference sequence). This CDR3 is built from 14 residues. Trimming removed 9 bases from V and 5 bases from J; junction bases left unmatched: 12. CDR3 loop: CATGDRDRVHEQYF. In DNA, the CDR3 is TGTGCCACCGGGGACCGGGACAGGGTTCACGAGCAGTACTTC. Supplemented by reference TRBV5-4 and TRBJ2-7, the full variable domain reads ETGVTQSPTHLIKTRGQQVTLRCSSQSGHNTVSWYQQALGQGPQFIFQYYREEENGRGNFPPRFSGLQFPNYSSELNVNALELDDSALYLCATGDRDRVHEQYFGPGTRLTVT.

This chain uses TRBV6-1 with TRBJ1-5; D gene unclear. The CDR3 is 15 residues long. CDR1 and CDR2 from the germline V gene are MNHNS and SASEGT. Trimming removed 3 bases at V and 4 bases at J, with 13 bases between. CDR3 in amino acids: CASSDEGSLNQPQHF. CDR3 bases: TGTGCCAGCAGTGATGAGGGTTCTTTAAATCAGCCCCAGCATTTT.

In nucleotides, the CDR3 is TGTGCCAGCAGCTTGGGACAGAGAAGCTACGAGCAGTACTTC. Amino acids: CASSLGQRSYEQYF. V and J are TRBV5-6 and TRBJ2-7, with D possibly TRBD1 on 5 matching bases. Trimming pared 0 bases from V and 3 bases from J, leaving 10 bases between. The germline V gene has CDR1 SGHDT and CDR2 YYEEEE. The CDR3 runs to 14 residues.

The chain links TRBV7-9 to TRBJ2-1; 12 bases line up with TRBD2. V was clipped by 6 bases and J by 5 bases; unmatched bases: 14. The CDR3 spans 18 residues. CDR1 and CDR2 from the germline V gene are SEHNR and FQNEAQ (reference sequence). The CDR3 loop is CASRRGLAGLYGDNEQFF. The DNA for the CDR3 is TGTGCCAGCAGACGGGGACTAGCGGGCCTCTACGGGGACAATGAGCAGTTCTTC.

This sequence joins TRBV19 and TRBJ2-3; D may be TRBD2 (6 bases). CDR3 length equals 14 residues. The V and J ends lost 3 bases and 3 bases respectively, with 10 bases between them. Germline loops: CDR1 LNHDA, CDR2 SQIVND (reference sequence). Here the CDR3 reads CASSMSGGTDTQYF. The CDR3 DNA reads as TGTGCCAGTAGTATGAGTGGGGGGACAGATACGCAGTATTTT.

Concerning this clone itself: The junction shows a germline mismatch at one end, possibly a read error. This chain uses TRBV30 with TRBJ1-2; D ambiguous. The CDR3 has 12 amino acids. Germline V CDR1 and CDR2: GTSNPN, SVGIG (reference sequence). The CDR3 region has the DNA TGTGCCTGGATTAAGGTGGGCCAGAAGCCTCTCTTC. It specifies CAWIKVGQKPLF.

This clone has only a few counts. The chain combines TRBV21-1 with TRBJ2-2; the table gives TRBD1 as D, unverified against the DNA. TRBV21-1 is reported as a pseudogene. The CDR3 runs to 11 residues. For the CDR3, the DNA is TGTGCCAGCAGTCAGACCGGGGAGCTGTTTTTT. Translated, it gives CASSQTGELFF.

The rearrangement uses TRBV19 and TRBJ1-1; D is unresolved. Germline lookup yields CDR1 LNHDA and CDR2 SQIVND (reference sequence). The CDR3 contains 16 residues. V gave up 6 bases and J gave up 4 bases, with 21 bases separating them. CDR3 DNA: TGTGCCAGTAGCCCTGGGGTAATGGGAGGAGGCACTGAAGCTTTCTTT. Amino acids: CASSPGVMGGGTEAFF.

On this clone: The junction departs from germline at one end; a sequencing error may be responsible. The chain carries TRBV15 and TRBJ1-3; unclear D gene. From germline, CDR1 is LNHNV and CDR2 YYDKDF (reference sequence). The CDR3 runs 12 residues. CDR3 DNA sequence: TGTGCCACCAGCGGAGACAAAAACACCATATATTTT. This sequence encodes CATSGDKNTIYF.

V gene TRBV7-3 combines with J gene TRBJ2-7; 7 nucleotides match TRBD2. CDR1 is SGHTA and CDR2 is FQGTGA in the germline V gene. The CDR3 sequence is 13 residues long. The V gene end was trimmed by 5 bases and the J gene end by 12 bases; junction bases not matched to a gene: 13. CDR3 loop: CASSPSKGRERYF. The DNA for the CDR3 is TGTGCCAGCAGCCCAAGTAAGGGGCGGGAGAGGTACTTC.

The chain couples TRBV6-5 to TRBJ1-6, with 11 bases lining up with TRBD1. Trimming at V came to 6 bases and at J to 10 bases, leaving 5 bases not matched to a gene. Germline loops: CDR1 MNHEY, CDR2 SVGAGI. The CDR3 extends over 14 amino acids. DNA of the CDR3: TGTGCCAGCAGCCCGGGACAGGGGGGATCACCCCTCCACTTT. Amino acids: CASSPGQGGSPLHF.

The count of this clone is one. The CDR3 DNA sequence: TGTGCCAGCAGAGGTGGCCTAGCGGTCTACGAGCAGTACTTC. Its protein product is CASRGGLAVYEQYF. The chain carries TRBV28 and TRBJ2-7; 7 positions match TRBD2. Germline CDR1 MDHEN, CDR2 SYDVKM. V lost 6 bases and J lost 3; bases outside the gene matches: 8. The CDR3 is 14 amino acids.

V is TRBV30 and J is TRBJ2-3, with a possible D match to TRBD2 (7 bases). Germline assignment: CDR1 GTSNPN and CDR2 SVGIG (reference sequence). Trimming took 4 bases from V and 1 from J, leaving 12 bases between them. The CDR3 has 14 residues. CDR3 bases: TGTGCCTGGAAGGGGGGGTTTGGCACAGATACGCAGTATTTT. Translation gives CAWKGGFGTDTQYF.

The chain carries TRBV21-1 and TRBJ2-1; TRBD2, as called in the table, went unchecked against the DNA. TRBV21-1 is labeled a pseudogene. There are 15 residues in the CDR3. The CDR3 DNA follows: TGTGCCAGCAGCGCAGGACTAGCGGGAAAGCCCAGAAGGCTCTTC. Translated, it gives CASSAGLAGKPRRLF.